This T cell receptor (beta chain) derives from a study of cytomegalovirus exposure and HLA in healthy donors (dated by TCRdb to the late 2010s). In the study overall: An earlier analysis of some 600 of the donors reported 250 to 300 Gb of sequence data and 95 million to 130 million unique TCR beta sequences obtained from around 180 million T cells. An early release covering more than 500 HLA-typed donors comprised about 300 gigabases of sequencing data and about 90 million unique TCR sequences. Of the 398 genotyped donors, approximately 83% fell in the genetic ancestry cluster associated with self-reported Caucasian donors. The study aimed to test whether cataloging public T cell receptors could reveal signatures of past pathogen exposure. The study profiled the T cell repertoires of some 610 subjects by immunosequencing and related them to cytomegalovirus serostatus. A separate validation cohort of 90 to 150 different subjects was used in addition to the roughly 670-subject first cohort. To predict cytomegalovirus infection status, the study brought together high-throughput TCR immunosequencing, statistical association of individual TCRs with disease status, and machine learning. A later analysis re-examined previously published TCR beta repertoires from just over 650 donors and added high-resolution HLA genotyping to investigate patterns of TCR occurrence. The later analysis used no new phenotypic data to find candidate immune exposures, relying instead on TCR beta sequences and their occurrence across donors. An earlier analysis of 500 to 750 of the donors applied high-throughput TCR beta sequencing to assess whether each TCR beta V gene segment acted as functional or pseudogenic. Donor age, sex, ethnicity and CMV serostatus were collected together with the repertoire data. A later genetic analysis took genome-wide SNP genotypes for 398 of the 666 donors and used that subset as a discovery cohort. Every repertoire in the discovery cohort had been generated on one and the same sequencing platform. HLA typing included class I and class II loci at four-digit resolution. Typing coverage differed by locus: A, B, C, DRB1 and DQB1 were typed in roughly 629-640 donors, DQA1 in approximately 520, DPA1 in some 600, and DPB1 in 400 to 480. Roughly five DR-DQ haplotypes were handled as single units for association and clustering because linkage in the cohort was strong. Among 350 to 400 genotyped donors of the cohort, an average of roughly 240,000 unique TCR beta nucleotide sequences were sequenced per donor, around 20% of them non-productive.

Notes on this clone: No antigen is known for it. No much larger clone is present one base from it, and per-base qualities are unavailable.

Study-wide findings and limitations: When HLA alleles, especially DR and DQ, strongly co-occurred, attributing TCR associations to individual alleles was difficult. The study gave a list of more than 150 TCR beta chains associated with cytomegalovirus. In a later genetic analysis, a missense DCLRE1C variant was associated with V-gene and J-gene trimming of TCR beta chains, and the association was replicated in an independent cohort. A cluster of highly shared sequence variants was judged likely to be a technical artifact of the sequencing pipeline. The classifier was reported to diagnose cytomegalovirus status with high specificity and sensitivity in both the original cohort and the validation cohort. A further reported finding was that TCR beta sequences accurately predicted the HLA-A and HLA-B alleles for most subjects in the first cohort. Roughly uniform sequencing depth across donors was assumed in presence/absence analyses, although this assumption may not hold. CMV serostatus was the only immune exposure information available for the cohort. While some public TCRs were present in many individuals, most TCR sequences turned up only very rarely across donors. Correlated functional status among segregating V segments might be attributable to linkage disequilibrium, but an unknown experimental factor could not be ruled out. In a later analysis, several top co-occurrence clusters were reported to appear linked to parvovirus B19, influenza, CMV and Epstein-Barr virus. It was suggested by the authors that the approach could potentially be generalized to other disease states and immunological phenotypes. In a later genetic analysis, fewer N-insertions in productive TCRs were reported among donors in an Asian-associated ancestry cluster than the roughly 700-donor mean. This cohort had only TCR beta chains sequenced, and the lack of alpha or paired-chain data limited which features could be detected. In a later analysis, TCR association rates were found to vary across HLA loci, with the most associated TCRs seen for DRB1 alleles and the fewest for HLA-C alleles. A later analysis found that most CMV-associated TCR beta chains appeared HLA-restricted, with HLA associations seemingly driven largely by CMV exposure. Because counts were too low, seventeen rarely observed V segments, including chromosome 9 orphons, were excluded from the earlier analysis of 587 of the donors. Because the 87-base-pair reads could not distinguish some IMGT-functional V segments, including TRBV6-2 and TRBV6-3, those segments were excluded. In a later analysis, HLA-associated TCR beta chains were found to be more clonally expanded and to have lower generation probabilities than equally common non-associated chains. Because some donors lacked HLA typing at each locus, the association tests relied only on the typed subset. In vitro tests confirmed that a few of the cytomegalovirus-associated TCR beta chains recognize cytomegalovirus antigens. At a false discovery rate of 0.05, a later analysis linked approximately 18,000 TCR beta sequences to specific HLA alleles. In an earlier analysis of approximately 590 of the donors, most TCR beta V segments were observed in productive rearrangements about 87% or about 30% of the time, broadly matching IMGT annotations.

V and J lose 3 bases and 5 bases, and a span of 14 bases separates them. Per the germline V gene (reference sequence), LNHDA is the CDR1 and SQIVND is the CDR2. Inclusive of the bounding cysteine and phenylalanine, the CDR3 is 16 residues long. Kept here is only the CDR3 DNA, which spans 48 bases and is read in frame from base 1. Libraries were constructed by the immunoSEQ multiplex PCR assay. For the multiplex PCR, a mixture combining 60 forward primers for TCR Vbeta segments and 13 reverse primers for TCR Jbeta segments was used. The CDR3 region of rearranged TCR beta genes was amplified from genomic DNA by a multiplex PCR assay. The Illumina HiSeq System was used to sequence the amplified TCR beta libraries as 87-base-pair reads. Concerning the study's data processing: A later analysis counted about 80 million unique TCR beta chains across the 550 to 750 repertoires, and 9.5 million to 11 million of these chains were shared by at least two donors. Raw reads were error-corrected and collapsed into unique sequences with a nearest-neighbor algorithm that merged closely related sequences to remove PCR and sequencing errors. To assign V, D and J gene segments, CDR3 sequences were aligned to IMGT reference sequences. For a sequence to be retained, a match of at least six nucleotides was required to both a V gene segment and a J gene segment. Rearrangements were classified as productive when the CDR3 lacked stop codons and remained in frame with V and J, and all other rearrangements were classified as non-productive. CDR3 was defined according to IMGT convention as the region running from the second conserved V-encoded cysteine to the conserved J-encoded phenylalanine. Sequences without an unambiguous match to a single V gene segment were excluded from the earlier analysis of about 600 of the donors. An earlier analysis of 500 to 600 of the donors classified V segments as functional when productive rearrangements were above 56.7% and as segregating when the standard deviation between donors was above 5%. A statistical classification framework was developed to diagnose cytomegalovirus status using the catalog of TCR beta chain sequences. In a later analysis, TCR nucleotide sequences were compared against IMGT/GENE-DB human TR gene sequences so that V and J genes could be assigned. A later analysis assigned CDR3 sequences and most-parsimonious VDJ recombination scenarios with the TCRdist pipeline. In a later analysis, each TCR beta chain was defined by its CDR3 amino acid sequence together with its V-gene family, and reads lacking a unique V-gene family were excluded. As a way to deal with suspected cross-contamination and a sequencing artifact, a later analysis dropped approximately 590 nucleotide sequences that were highly shared and had low generation probability. In a later analysis, a clonal expansion index for each public chain was calculated from normalized within-repertoire ranks of inferred template counts. Generation probabilities in a later analysis came from a VDJ recombination model fitted to out-of-frame rearrangements, and those results were checked against IGoR. A later analysis scored TCR-TCR, TCR-HLA and TCR-CMV co-occurrence with hypergeometric tests, applying a repertoire-size bias correction to TCR pairs. A later analysis estimated false discovery rates by permuting HLA or CMV assignments 20 times. A later analysis grouped co-occurring TCRs with DBSCAN, adding TCRdist sequence similarity when clustering within HLA-allele-positive subsets. Repertoires with fewer than 30,000 or more than 120,000 public chains, plus five repertoires with anomalous nucleotide sharing, were excluded from co-occurrence clustering. TCRdb took over this immuneACCESS table, retaining in-frame rearrangements with V and J assigned. Such tables are incomplete; in checked studies, under half of the missing clones stem from an unresolved V gene, and the remainder is unexplained. The DNA gave D and trimming, while V, J and clone size come from that table. The sample table records about 130,000 clones; around three quarters of these occur just once. Roughly 3% of the sample belongs to the ten largest clones.

The cohort comprised fewer than 700 healthy bone marrow donors. All cohort members were sampled while nominally healthy, although unrecorded immune exposures were likely present. The donor tested CMV seropositive, placing the donor among the 289 seropositive members of the cohort. Every donor gave a peripheral blood sample, and the peripheral blood mononuclear cells from that sample were used for TCR beta sequencing. Genomic DNA extraction from the blood cell samples was performed with the Qiagen DNeasy Blood Extraction Kit. The rearranged chain carries TRBV19 and TRBJ1-6; no confident D gene assignment can be made. The TCR comes from a woman aged 55-70 years in good health and CMV-seropositive. The specimen sequenced was PBMCs. The nucleotide sequence reads TGTGCCAGTAGTATGGGCTTCTCCCTAAATAATTCACCCCTCCACTTT. Translated, this gives CASSMGFSLNNSPLHF.